Listed below are T cell receptor beta chains from one sample, sequenced in a study of early T cells in non-severe SARS-CoV-2 infection. A single record per CDR3 protein comes from TCRdb applying MiXCR to the 5' RACE reads. This table holds about 84,000 distinct CDR3 sequences, 9.5% to 13% found once. The specimen was whole blood. The receptors derive from an adult who was a healthcare worker with PCR-confirmed SARS-CoV-2 infection or an uninfected control (not recorded which). Both conserved end residues are part of each CDR3. D genes are given only for firm matches. For some rows the clone size is stated as once, few or many, or as a class when expanded; others skip it.

d_call | j_call | clone_size | v_call | cdr3_aa | cdr3_nt
TRBD1 | TRBJ1-2 | many | TRBV7-2 | CASSSTGNYGYTF | TGTGCCAGCAGTTCGACAGGGAACTATGGCTACACCTTC
- | TRBJ2-1 | many | TRBV5-6 | CASNPKGGIRFEQFF | TGTGCCAGCAACCCCAAGGGGGGCATAAGATTTGAGCAGTTCTTC
- | TRBJ2-1 | few | TRBV11-2 | CASSPGTSYNEQFF | TGTGCCAGCAGCCCAGGGACTTCCTACAATGAGCAGTTCTTC
- | TRBJ2-7 | many | TRBV11-2 | CASSPVGGKLSYEQYF | TGTGCCAGCAGCCCAGTGGGCGGGAAATTGTCCTACGAGCAGTACTTC
TRBD2 | TRBJ2-7 | many | TRBV6-6 | CASSPPTSGSYEQYF | TGTGCCAGCAGTCCCCCTACTAGCGGTTCCTACGAGCAGTACTTC
TRBD1 | TRBJ2-1 | - | TRBV5-1 | CASSLLKGTGSSYEQFF | TGCGCCAGCAGCTTGTTGAAGGGGACAGGGAGCTCGTATGAGCAGTTCTTC
TRBD2 | TRBJ2-3 | many | TRBV20-1 | CSALPSGTSNTDTQYF | TGCAGTGCACTACCCTCCGGGACTAGCAACACAGATACGCAGTATTTT
- | TRBJ2-5 | - | TRBV19 | CASSSQAFQETQYF | TGTGCCAGTAGTAGCCAGGCCTTTCAAGAGACCCAGTACTTC
TRBD2 | TRBJ2-3 | few | TRBV15 | CATSRSWETSLLDTQYF | TGTGCCACCAGCAGAAGCTGGGAGACTAGCCTTTTGGATACGCAGTATTTT
- | TRBJ2-7 | - | TRBV12-5 | CASGGRWEQYF | TGTGCTAGTGGCGGGCGGTGGGAGCAGTACTTC
TRBD1 | TRBJ1-1 | few | TRBV10-3 | CAIRGDRIDTEAFF | TGTGCCATCAGGGGGGACAGGATAGACACTGAAGCTTTCTTT
- | TRBJ2-1 | - | TRBV5-1 | CASSLVAGDRNEQFF | TGCGCCAGCAGCTTGGTAGCAGGGGATAGGAATGAGCAGTTCTTC
TRBD2 | TRBJ2-4 | - | TRBV6-6 | CASSYLAGGLRLNIQYF | TGTGCCAGCAGTTACCTAGCGGGGGGGCTTCGTCTGAACATTCAGTACTTC
TRBD2 | TRBJ2-1 | - | TRBV29-1 | CSTPLGGSSYNEQFF | TGCAGCACTCCCCTAGGCGGGAGCTCCTACAATGAGCAGTTCTTC
- | TRBJ1-1 | - | TRBV19 | CASSPTGGASEAFF | TGTGCCAGTAGCCCAACGGGGGGGGCAAGTGAAGCTTTCTTT
- | TRBJ2-4 | - | TRBV28 | CASSRPGAKNIQYF | TGTGCCAGTTCCCGTCCAGGGGCCAAAAACATTCAGTACTTC
TRBD2 | TRBJ2-1 | - | TRBV11-2 | CASSLRELAGVNNEQFF | TGTGCCAGCAGTCTTCGGGAACTAGCGGGGGTAAACAATGAGCAGTTCTTC
TRBD2 | TRBJ2-1 | - | TRBV7-9 | CASSYSTSGLGNEQFF | TGTGCCAGCAGTTACTCGACTAGCGGGTTGGGGAATGAGCAGTTCTTC
- | TRBJ2-1 | many | TRBV5-6 | CASSFGTFRPVVISNDEQFF | TGTGCCAGCAGCTTCGGGACCTTTCGCCCTGTTGTAATTAGTAACGATGAGCAGTTCTTC
- | TRBJ1-1 | many | TRBV29-1 | CSVGSAGKNTEAFF | TGCAGCGTTGGGAGCGCGGGTAAAAACACTGAAGCTTTCTTT
TRBD1 | TRBJ1-1 | many | TRBV18 | CASSTDRGSEAFF | TGTGCCAGCTCAACGGACAGGGGGTCTGAAGCTTTCTTT
- | TRBJ2-2 | - | TRBV11-2 | CASSPEQGESLTGELFF | TGTGCCAGCAGCCCAGAACAGGGTGAAAGTCTCACCGGGGAGCTGTTTTTT
- | TRBJ2-7 | - | TRBV6-5 | CASREGGSYEQYF | TGTGCCAGCAGAGAAGGGGGCTCCTACGAGCAGTACTTC
- | TRBJ1-1 | many | TRBV20-1 | CSAQSHTEAFF | TGCAGTGCTCAAAGTCACACTGAAGCTTTCTTT
TRBD1 | TRBJ2-2 | many | TRBV9 | CASSVGTGVRTGELFF | TGTGCCAGCAGCGTCGGGACAGGGGTGCGGACCGGGGAGCTGTTTTTT
- | TRBJ2-3 | - | TRBV14 | CASSQDYSTDTQYF | TGTGCCAGCAGCCAAGATTATAGCACAGATACGCAGTATTTT
TRBD2 | TRBJ2-3 | many | TRBV4-1 | CASSQLGLAGVWADTQYF | TGCGCCAGCAGCCAATTGGGGCTAGCGGGAGTATGGGCAGATACGCAGTATTTT
- | TRBJ1-1 | few | TRBV7-9 | CASSLGGAGTEAFF | TGTGCCAGCAGCTTAGGGGGGGCCGGCACTGAAGCTTTCTTT
- | TRBJ2-1 | - | TRBV9 | CASSVAGMAYNEQFF | TGTGCCAGCAGCGTAGCGGGAATGGCGTACAATGAGCAGTTCTTC
- | TRBJ2-7 | - | TRBV12-3/TRBV12-4 | CASSFKGISYEQYF | TGTGCCAGCAGTTTCAAGGGGATTTCCTACGAGCAGTACTTC
- | TRBJ1-1 | many | TRBV14 | CASSQDLNTEAFF | TGTGCCAGCAGCCAAGATTTGAACACTGAAGCTTTCTTT
- | TRBJ1-1 | few | TRBV5-4 | CASSSGRVTEAFF | TGTGCCAGCAGCTCGGGACGGGTAACTGAAGCTTTCTTT
- | TRBJ2-1 | few | TRBV7-9 | CASSLDLMVSGSYNEQFF | TGTGCCAGCAGCTTAGACCTGATGGTCTCCGGCTCCTACAATGAGCAGTTCTTC
TRBD1 | TRBJ2-7 | many | TRBV11-2 | CASSSLDRGAYEQYF | TGTGCCAGCAGCTCCCTAGACAGGGGAGCCTACGAGCAGTACTTC
TRBD2 | TRBJ2-7 | - | TRBV6-6 | CASKMGLAYEQYF | TGTGCCAGCAAGATGGGACTAGCCTACGAGCAGTACTTC
- | TRBJ2-5 | many | TRBV7-9 | CASSFPGPGETQYF | TGTGCCAGCAGCTTCCCGGGCCCGGGGGAGACCCAGTACTTC
TRBD1 | TRBJ2-7 | many | TRBV12-3/TRBV12-4 | CASTPKMGQGAYEQYF | TGTGCCAGCACCCCGAAGATGGGACAGGGGGCCTACGAGCAGTACTTC
- | TRBJ1-5 | few | TRBV7-6 | CASSLGTAPEQPQHF | TGTGCCAGCAGCTTAGGGACGGCCCCAGAACAGCCCCAGCATTTT
TRBD1 | TRBJ2-1 | many | TRBV20-1 | CSATYSNRGNEQFF | TGCAGTGCTACATATTCCAACAGGGGGAATGAGCAGTTCTTC
- | TRBJ1-1 | - | TRBV28 | CASRQPRTANTEAFF | TGTGCCAGCAGACAACCACGGACAGCGAACACTGAAGCTTTCTTT
TRBD2 | TRBJ2-1 | - | TRBV11-2 | CASRGLRGAYNEQFF | TGTGCCAGCCGCGGGTTGCGGGGGGCCTACAATGAGCAGTTCTTC
- | TRBJ2-3 | - | TRBV5-1 | CASSLEGNEAQYF | TGCGCCAGCAGCTTGGAAGGAAACGAGGCGCAGTATTTT